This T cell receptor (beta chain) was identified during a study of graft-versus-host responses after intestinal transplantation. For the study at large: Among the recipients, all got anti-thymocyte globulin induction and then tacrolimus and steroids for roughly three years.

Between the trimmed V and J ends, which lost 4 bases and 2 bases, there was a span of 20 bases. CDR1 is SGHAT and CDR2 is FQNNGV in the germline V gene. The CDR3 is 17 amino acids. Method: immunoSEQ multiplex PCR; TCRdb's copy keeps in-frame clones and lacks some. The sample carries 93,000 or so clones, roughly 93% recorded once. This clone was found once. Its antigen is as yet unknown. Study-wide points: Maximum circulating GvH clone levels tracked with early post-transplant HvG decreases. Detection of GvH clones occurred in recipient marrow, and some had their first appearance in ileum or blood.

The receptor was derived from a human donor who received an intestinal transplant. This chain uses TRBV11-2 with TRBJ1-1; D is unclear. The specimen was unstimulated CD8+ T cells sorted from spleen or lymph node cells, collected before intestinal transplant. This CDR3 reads CASSSYGQAPTNTEAFF. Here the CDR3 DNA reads TGTGCCAGCAGCTCTTATGGGCAGGCACCAACAAACACTGAAGCTTTCTTT.